This is a list of T cell receptor beta chains from one sample in a study of cytomegalovirus exposure and HLA in healthy donors. Using immunoSEQ multiplex PCR, the repertoire was profiled, and TCRdb retains in-frame clones only, with some absent. The sample consists of around 85,000 clones, about four fifths of them appearing once. Source material: PBMCs. The receptors shown here come from a man aged 50 or older in good health and CMV-seropositive. CDR3s include the opening cysteine and the closing phenylalanine or tryptophan. D genes are given only for firm matches. Clone size is stated in some rows and not others, as once, few, many or a class when expanded.

TRBD1,TRBV6-5,few,TRBJ2-3,CASRNRGSTDTQYF
-,TRBV10-1,-,TRBJ2-3,CASSEGSGPTDTQYF
-,TRBV4-2,-,TRBJ1-2,CASSPPRNYGYTF
TRBD2,TRBV5-1,few,TRBJ2-1,CASSSPSGRSYNEQFF
TRBD1,TRBV27,few,TRBJ1-2,CASSWDRGFGGYTF
TRBD1,TRBV5-5,-,TRBJ2-1,CASSPRTGTYNEQFF
TRBD2,TRBV10-2,-,TRBJ2-5,CASSDSSGRAFQETQYF
-,TRBV5-4,-,TRBJ2-1,CASSFDSNEQFF
TRBD2,TRBV29-1,medium-sized,TRBJ2-1,CSVDPYLQPGGTDEQFF
TRBD2,TRBV6-8,few,TRBJ2-1,CASGSRAGVGDEQFF
TRBD2,TRBV9,-,TRBJ2-5,CASSVAGGREETQYF
-,TRBV7-2,-,TRBJ2-7,CASLPKCDEQYF
TRBD1,TRBV11-3,-,TRBJ2-7,CASNLGRDRVSYEQYF
TRBD2,TRBV30,once,TRBJ2-1,CAWSVVLAGINEQFF
-,TRBV19,once,TRBJ1-1,CASSSRQNTEAFF
-,TRBV2,-,TRBJ2-7,CASRDKAGSYEQYF
TRBD2,TRBV7-2,-,TRBJ2-5,CASSLNPSGSGGETQYF
TRBD2,TRBV7-9,-,TRBJ2-7,CSSSWGLAGGSYEQYF
TRBD1,TRBV5-4,-,TRBJ1-6,CASSSSRTGTGSPLHF
-,TRBV27,-,TRBJ2-5,CASSLLSGVETQYF
-,TRBV7-9,-,TRBJ1-4,CASSSGGDEKLFF
TRBD1,TRBV19,once,TRBJ2-2,CASSTLRGRTGELFF
TRBD1,TRBV6-1,-,TRBJ1-5,CASSEGQGAWQPQHF
-,TRBV18,-,TRBJ1-1,CASSARVQVENTEAFF
-,TRBV4-1,-,TRBJ2-6,CASSQQGAGANVLTF
-,TRBV29-1,-,TRBJ2-1,CSVDAGPYNEQFF
-,TRBV7-9,-,TRBJ1-4,CASSLGTPGEKLFF